Below are 32 T cell receptor beta chains sequenced from a single sample in a study of blood T cell repertoires in COVID-19. Clones were read by immunoSEQ multiplex PCR, and TCRdb kept only the in-frame ones, dropping some. This sample has about 36,000 clones; 60% to 85% occur once, and the top ten carry approximately 1.9%. Sample: peripheral blood. Every receptor here comes from a man between 60 and 70 years old with active COVID-19.

The chain carries TRBV3-1 (or the pseudogene TRBV3-2) and TRBJ2-3; TRBD2 matches at 10 bases. The CDR3 is 19 amino acids. With 1 base clipped from V and 2 bases from J, the junction kept 12 bases outside the gene matches. Per germline, CDR1 LGHDT and CDR2 YNNKEL (reference sequence). Here the CDR3 reads CASSQVHAILAGSTDTQYF. CDR3 sequence (DNA): TGTGCCAGCAGCCAAGTCCACGCTATACTAGCGGGGTCCACAGATACGCAGTATTTT.

This chain joins TRBV3-1 (or the pseudogene TRBV3-2) and TRBJ1-2; TRBD1 aligns across 7 bases. This CDR3 has 15 amino acids. From germline, CDR1 is LGHDT and CDR2 YNNKEL (reference sequence). The junction had 4 bases not matched to a gene; V was cut back by 1 base and J by 2 bases. CDR3 DNA sequence: TGTGCCAGCAGCCAAGCGTCAGGGGGAAACTATGGCTACACCTTC. Protein product: CASSQASGGNYGYTF.

This clone was counted a single time. The chain joins TRBV19 to TRBJ1-3; D is perhaps TRBD1 (6 bases). The CDR3 covers 14 residues. The germline gives CDR1 LNHDA, CDR2 SQIVND (reference sequence). V was cut by 9 bases and J by 0 bases, with 12 bases left in between. The CDR3 DNA is TGTGCCAGCCTGGACAGACACTCTGGAAACACCATATATTTT. Translated: CASLDRHSGNTIYF.

On this clone itself: This sample includes further DNA sequences coding for the same CDR3. The rearrangement uses TRBV7-2 and TRBJ2-1; 16 nucleotides line up with TRBD2. Germline V gene data show CDR1 as SGHTA and CDR2 as FQGNSA. Germline trimming cut 3 bases from V and 10 bases from J; bases unmatched to any gene: 6. The CDR3 extends over 16 amino acids. This chain's CDR3 is CASSFAGTSGRGEQFF. The CDR3 nucleotides read TGTGCCAGCAGCTTCGCCGGGACTAGCGGGAGGGGGGAGCAGTTCTTC.

V usage is TRBV11-1 and J usage is TRBJ2-1, with a tentative D call TRBD2 (6 bases). The CDR3 totals 12 residues. The germline V gene encodes CDR1 SGHAT and CDR2 FQDESV (reference sequence). V dropped 5 bases and J dropped 10 bases, with 12 bases sitting between them. The CDR3 protein is CASSHGGWEQFF. In DNA form, the CDR3 reads TGTGCCAGCAGCCACGGGGGATGGGAGCAGTTCTTC. Based on the CDR3 plus reference TRBV11-1 and TRBJ2-1, the full variable domain is EAEVAQSPRYKITEKSQAVAFWCDPISGHATLYWYRQILGQGPELLVQFQDESVVDDSQLPKDRFSAERLKGVDSTLKIQPAELGDSAMYLCASSHGGWEQFFGPGTRLTVL.

The chain is built from TRBV7-2 and TRBJ1-6; no clear D. This CDR3 has 13 residues. V gave up 5 bases and J gave up 8 bases, with 10 bases separating them. Germline CDR1 and CDR2: SGHTA and FQGNSA. CDR3 sequence (DNA): TGTGCCAGCAGCGAATCTATAGATTCACCCCTCCACTTT. As protein: CASSESIDSPLHF.

This clone was seen just once. V usage is TRBV5-5 and J usage is TRBJ2-2, with a tentative D call TRBD2 (5 bases). CDR3 size: 15 residues. Trimming took off 4 bases at V and 6 bases at J, with 16 bases between the two ends. Germline CDR1 and CDR2: SGHKS and YYEKEE (reference sequence). The CDR3 spells CASSRGVGASGELFF. DNA for the CDR3: TGTGCCAGCAGCCGGGGAGTGGGCGCATCCGGGGAGCTGTTTTTT.

The rearrangement uses TRBV7-8 and TRBJ1-5; 7 positions match TRBD1. The CDR3 extends over 14 amino acids. Trimming took 6 bases from V and 1 from J; bases not matched to a gene: 3. Germline assignment: CDR1 SGHVS and CDR2 FQNEAQ. The CDR3 sequence is CASSLTGSNQPQHF. The CDR3 DNA follows: TGTGCCAGCAGTTTGACAGGGAGCAATCAGCCCCAGCATTTT.

The V gene is TRBV19, the J gene TRBJ1-2; no clear D gene. V shed 6 bases and J shed 8 bases, with 19 bases lying between them. In germline, CDR1 is LNHDA, CDR2 SQIVND (reference sequence). The CDR3 contains 14 residues. DNA for the CDR3: TGTGCCAGTAGCGATGTAGCCGGGATTGAAGGCTACACCTTC. Translating it yields CASSDVAGIEGYTF.

In nucleotides, the CDR3 is TGCGCCAGCAGCCAAGAAGAGCGATTGGTACCTGGAAACACCATATATTTT. Its translation is CASSQEERLVPGNTIYF. The rearrangement uses TRBV4-1 and TRBJ1-3; D call uncertain. The CDR3 consists of 17 residues. Trimming removed 0 bases from V and 2 bases from J, with 14 bases in between. Germline V gene data show CDR1 as MGHRA and CDR2 as YSYEKL.

About this clone itself: The same CDR3 is also encoded by other DNA sequences in this sample. The chain couples TRBV11-3 to TRBJ2-2; 8 nucleotides line up with TRBD1. J was trimmed by 5 bases and V by 1 base; bases with no gene match: 0. Germline-derived CDR1 and CDR2 are SGHNT and YENEEA. The CDR3 is 14 amino acids. CDR3 sequence reads: CASSLGQGTGELFF. The CDR3 DNA follows: TGTGCCAGCAGCTTAGGACAGGGGACCGGGGAGCTGTTTTTT. Using reference TRBV11-3 and TRBJ2-2 for the parts outside the CDR3, the full variable domain is EAGVVQSPRYKIIEKKQPVAFWCNPISGHNTLYWYLQNLGQGPELLIRYENEEAVDDSQLPKDRFSAERLKGVDSTLKIQPAELGDSAVYLCASSLGQGTGELFFGEGSRLTVL.

This clone was observed a handful of times. The chain combines TRBV30 with TRBJ1-2, with TRBD1 matching over 9 bases. Germline V gene sequence: CDR1 GTSNPN, CDR2 SVGIG (reference sequence). Trimming cost V 3 bases and J 4 bases; bases outside gene matches: 6. CDR3 size: 14 residues. The DNA of the CDR3 is TGTGCCTGGAGAGGCCCGGGACAGGGCTATGGCTACACCTTC. Amino acids: CAWRGPGQGYGYTF. Complete variable domain (other parts from reference TRBV30 and TRBJ1-2): SQTIHQWPATLVQPVGSPLSLECTVEGTSNPNLYWYRQAAGRGLQLLFYSVGIGQISSEVPQNLSASRPQDRQFILSSKKLLLSDSGFYLCAWRGPGQGYGYTFGSGTRLTVV.

The chain has TRBV7-9 and TRBJ2-1, with no clear D. Germline V gives CDR1 SEHNR, CDR2 FQNEAQ (reference sequence). V gave up 9 bases and J gave up 8 bases, with 11 bases separating them. This CDR3 region has 11 residues. In nucleotides, the CDR3 is TGTGCCAGTACTATAGGAGATGAGCAGTTCTTC. Protein product: CASTIGDEQFF.

The chain carries TRBV4-3 and TRBJ2-2; 8 bases map to TRBD2. Germline trimming cut 3 bases from V and 5 bases from J; bases unmatched to any gene: 2. The CDR3 is made up of 14 amino acids. The germline V gene has CDR1 LGHNA and CDR2 YSLEER. This CDR3 is CASSHGGVTGELFF. The CDR3 coding sequence is TGCGCCAGCAGCCACGGGGGGGTGACCGGGGAGCTGTTTTTT.

This sequence joins TRBV27 and TRBJ1-2, with D tentatively TRBD1 (6 bases). The CDR3 sequence is 14 residues long. Germline V gives CDR1 MNHEY, CDR2 SMNVEV (reference sequence). The V end lost 9 bases, the J end lost 7 bases, and 21 bases lay between the germline ends. CDR3 sequence (DNA): TGTGCCAGTGGGCCTCCGGGACACCTATTTGGCTACACCTTC. It encodes CASGPPGHLFGYTF.

The CDR3 here is CASSLEGRPYNEQFF. CDR3 DNA sequence: TGCGCCAGCAGCTTGGAGGGGAGGCCCTACAATGAGCAGTTCTTC. This chain uses TRBV5-1 with TRBJ2-1, with a weak D call TRBD2 (6 bases). The V gene lost 0 bases and the J gene lost 2 bases, with 9 bases spanning the gap. The CDR3 is 15 residues long. CDR1 and CDR2 (germline): SGHRS, YFSETQ.

The chain joins TRBV28 to TRBJ1-2; D call uncertain. The V and J ends lost 6 bases and 4 bases respectively, with 12 bases between them. Germline V lookup: CDR1 MDHEN, CDR2 SYDVKM. CDR3 size: 13 residues. As DNA, the CDR3 is TGTGCCAGCAGCTGGACGGGAAGCTATGGCTACACCTTC. Translating it yields CASSWTGSYGYTF.

This rearrangement joins TRBV5-1 to TRBJ1-1; D possibly corresponds to TRBD1 (5 bases). This CDR3 contains 12 residues. The germline V and J ends were trimmed by 4 bases and 6 bases, with 10 bases remaining between them. Germline CDR1 reads SGHRS; CDR2 reads YFSETQ. CDR3 sequence reads: CASSRTTAEAFF. CDR3 nucleotides: TGCGCCAGCAGCCGTACGACAGCTGAAGCTTTCTTT.

The chain links TRBV4-3 to TRBJ2-7, with 8 nucleotides matching TRBD1. The length of the CDR3 is 16 residues. Germline V gene data show CDR1 as LGHNA and CDR2 as YSLEER. With V trimmed by 0 bases and J by 5 bases, 9 bases remained unmatched. The CDR3 DNA is TGCGCCAGCAGCCAAGATCGAGCCGCAGGGGGCCACGAGCAGTACTTC. As protein: CASSQDRAAGGHEQYF.

This chain's CDR3 is CASSGDRTYEQYF. CDR3 bases: TGTGCCAGCAGTGGAGACAGGACCTACGAGCAGTACTTC. V is TRBV2 and J is TRBJ2-7; possible D gene TRBD1, 6 bases. Trimming pared 4 bases from V and 2 bases from J, leaving 9 bases between. This CDR3 has 13 amino acids. Per the germline V gene, CDR1 is SNHLY and CDR2 is FYNNEI. The variable domain in full, with the rest retrieved from reference TRBV2 and TRBJ2-7, is EPEVTQTPSHQVTQMGQEVILRCVPISNHLYFYWYRQILGQKVEFLVSFYNNEISEKSEIFDDQFSVERPDGSNFTLKIRSTKLEDSAMYFCASSGDRTYEQYFGPGTRLTVT.

J is TRBJ1-1 and V is TRBV30; no reliable D call. The germline V gene encodes CDR1 GTSNPN and CDR2 SVGIG (reference sequence). This CDR3 has 12 amino acids. The V end was cut by 2 bases, the J end by 0 bases, with 4 bases between. Here the CDR3 DNA reads TGTGCCTGGAGTAACATGAACACTGAAGCTTTCTTT. It specifies CAWSNMNTEAFF.

The V gene is TRBV11-2, the J gene TRBJ1-2; a possible D gene is TRBD1 (5 bases). The germline V gene has CDR1 SGHAT and CDR2 FQNNGV. CDR3 length: 13 amino acids. Trimming cost V 3 bases and J 1 base, with 6 bases left between them. The CDR3 protein is CASSLTVNYGYTF. The CDR3 nucleotides are TGTGCCAGCAGCTTGACAGTTAACTATGGCTACACCTTC.

This rearrangement joins TRBV18 to TRBJ2-3, with D possibly TRBD2 on 6 matching bases. There are 13 residues in the CDR3. Germline assignment: CDR1 KGHSH and CDR2 LQKENI. V gave up 5 bases and J gave up 2 bases, with 8 bases separating them. CDR3 sequence: CASSTGVTDTQYF. As DNA, the CDR3 is TGTGCCAGCTCAACGGGGGTCACAGATACGCAGTATTTT.

This rearrangement joins TRBV28 to TRBJ2-2; 9 bases agree with TRBD2. The CDR3 loop spans 17 amino acids. J gave up 1 base and V 2 bases, and 5 bases lay outside the gene matches. Per the germline V gene, CDR1 is MDHEN and CDR2 is SYDVKM. The CDR3, as DNA: TGTGCCAGCAGTTTAGGGCTAGCGGGGAAGAACACCGGGGAGCTGTTTTTT. Translated: CASSLGLAGKNTGELFF.

The rearrangement uses TRBV18 and TRBJ1-1; D perhaps matches TRBD1 (6 bases). V was shortened by 6 bases and J by 8 bases, with 13 bases between the two germline ends. CDR1 is KGHSH, CDR2 LQKENI, per germline. The CDR3 consists of 12 residues. In DNA, the CDR3 is TGTGCCAGCTCGCAGGGGCCGGTAGAAGCTTTCTTT. Its protein product is CASSQGPVEAFF.

The V call is TRBV10-2, the J call TRBJ1-5, with D possibly matching TRBD1 (6 bases). Trimming pared 5 bases from V and 9 bases from J, leaving 14 bases between. Germline lookup yields CDR1 WSHSY and CDR2 SAAADI. This CDR3 is 13 amino acids long. This CDR3 is CASSTGLVSPQHF. For the CDR3, the DNA is TGCGCCAGCAGTACAGGGTTAGTCTCGCCCCAGCATTTT.

This clone is a singleton in its sample. The chain recombines TRBV30 with TRBJ1-1; 8 bases match TRBD1. V shed 0 bases, J shed 5 bases, and the junction held 5 bases outside the gene matches. Germline CDR1 reads GTSNPN; CDR2 reads SVGIG (reference sequence). The CDR3 consists of 14 residues. The CDR3 DNA reads as TGTGCCTGGAGTGTAGGGCAGGGGGCGACTGAAGCTTTCTTT. The encoded protein is CAWSVGQGATEAFF. Full variable domain (rest looked up from reference TRBV30 and TRBJ1-1): SQTIHQWPATLVQPVGSPLSLECTVEGTSNPNLYWYRQAAGRGLQLLFYSVGIGQISSEVPQNLSASRPQDRQFILSSKKLLLSDSGFYLCAWSVGQGATEAFFGQGTRLTVV.

The V call is TRBV4-1, the J call TRBJ2-1; a weak D match, TRBD2 (6 bases). The germline CDR1 and CDR2 sequences are MGHRA and YSYEKL. Trimming removed 0 bases at V and 12 bases at J, with 9 bases between. The CDR3 has 12 amino acids. The CDR3 here is CASSQDVGGQFF. CDR3 nucleotides: TGCGCCAGCAGCCAAGATGTCGGGGGGCAGTTCTTC.

This clone was observed a handful of times. The rearrangement links TRBV29-1 to TRBJ1-2, with 12 bases aligning to TRBD1. The germline gives CDR1 SQVTM, CDR2 ANQGSEA. The CDR3 is 12 residues long. CDR3 sequence: CGLGQGASGYTF. In nucleotides, the CDR3 is TGCGGCCTGGGACAGGGGGCGTCTGGCTACACCTTC. Using reference TRBV29-1 and TRBJ1-2 for the parts outside the CDR3, the full variable domain is SAVISQKPSRDICQRGTSLTIQCQVDSQVTMMFWYRQQPGQSLTLIATANQGSEATYESGFVIDKFPISRPNLTFSTLTVSNMSPEDSSIYLCGLGQGASGYTFGSGTRLTVV.

This rearrangement joins TRBV27 to TRBJ2-1; the match to TRBD1 covers 8 bases. Unmatched junction bases numbered 7, after V lost 2 bases and J lost 7 bases. The CDR3 consists of 15 residues. CDR1 MNHEY and CDR2 SMNVEV come from the germline V gene (reference sequence). CDR3 loop: CASSLVHRGWNEQFF. The CDR3 region has the DNA TGTGCCAGCAGTTTAGTCCACAGGGGGTGGAATGAGCAGTTCTTC.

The V call is TRBV2, the J call TRBJ1-2; no clear D gene. The V end was cut by 1 base, the J end by 7 bases, with 13 bases between. The CDR3 extends over 14 amino acids. Germline values: CDR1 SNHLY, CDR2 FYNNEI. The CDR3, as DNA: TGTGCCAGCAGTGAAGAAGGCCACGCAGGTGGCTACACCTTC. It translates to CASSEEGHAGGYTF.

J is TRBJ1-1 and V is TRBV9, with D possibly TRBD1 on 6 matching bases. V was shortened by 4 bases and J by 0 bases, with 16 bases between the two germline ends. Germline assignment: CDR1 SGDLS and CDR2 YYNGEE. CDR3 length: 16 amino acids. The CDR3 loop is CASSPRDIFMNTEAFF. CDR3 coding DNA: TGTGCCAGCAGCCCTCGGGACATATTCATGAACACTGAAGCTTTCTTT.